These 27 T cell receptor beta chains were all obtained from the same sample, sequenced in a study of cytomegalovirus exposure and HLA in healthy donors. The PCR was carried out with 60 Vbeta primers and 13 Jbeta primers. Repertoires were generated with immunoSEQ multiplex PCR, while TCRdb's copy carries only in-frame clones and drops some. The table lists 85,000 to 90,000 clones, around 85% of them singletons. Sequencing was performed on PBMCs. Receptors were obtained from a man aged 35-49 years in good health and CMV-seropositive.

The gene calls are TRBV7-3 and TRBJ2-1; 9 bases align to TRBD1. This CDR3 has 15 amino acids. The V gene end was trimmed by 1 base and the J gene end by 8 bases; junction bases not matched to a gene: 6. Germline V CDR1 and CDR2: SGHTA, FQGTGA. Here the CDR3 reads CASSLNRQGGDEQFF. The CDR3, as DNA: TGTGCCAGCAGCTTAAACCGACAGGGGGGGGATGAGCAGTTCTTC. The full variable domain, completed using reference TRBV7-3 and TRBJ2-1, is GAGVSQTPSNKVTEKGKYVELRCDPISGHTALYWYRQSLGQGPEFLIYFQGTGAADDSGLPNDRFFAVRPEGSVSTLKIQRTERGDSAVYLCASSLNRQGGDEQFFGPGTRLTVL.

The chain employs TRBV5-5 and TRBJ1-4; D gene uncertain. The CDR3 sequence is 13 residues long. Germline V gene data show CDR1 as SGHKS and CDR2 as YYEKEE (reference sequence). V was shortened by 0 bases and J by 13 bases, with 13 bases between the two germline ends. CDR3 region: CASSLVPNERLFF. The CDR3 nucleotides read TGTGCCAGCAGCTTGGTACCCAATGAGAGACTGTTTTTT.

V usage is TRBV5-1 and J usage is TRBJ2-6; 9 nucleotides agree with TRBD1. V lost 0 bases to trimming and J lost 0 bases; unmatched junction nucleotides: 10. In germline, CDR1 is SGHRS, CDR2 YFSETQ. This CDR3 comprises 20 residues. The CDR3 region has the DNA TGCGCCAGCAGCTTGGCCCTTGGACAGGGGATGAGCTCTGGGGCCAACGTCCTGACTTTC. As protein: CASSLALGQGMSSGANVLTF.

There are a few counts of this clone. The rearrangement uses TRBV6-5 and TRBJ1-1; D unresolved. Trimming cost V 5 bases and J 1 base, with 8 bases left between them. The germline gives CDR1 MNHEY, CDR2 SVGAGI. The CDR3 runs 13 residues. The chain's CDR3 is CASSELENTEAFF. The CDR3 nucleotides are TGTGCCAGCAGTGAACTAGAGAACACTGAAGCTTTCTTT.

The CDR3 protein is CASSNSTGDFRNTEAFF. DNA for the CDR3: TGTGCCAGCAGCAATTCTACAGGGGATTTCCGGAACACTGAAGCTTTCTTT. The chain employs TRBV9 and TRBJ1-1, with 7 bases fitting TRBD1. From germline, CDR1 is SGDLS and CDR2 YYNGEE. CDR3 length equals 17 residues. J was trimmed by 1 base and V by 4 bases; bases with no gene match: 13.

The chain combines TRBV5-4 with TRBJ2-1; perhaps TRBD1 as D (6 bases). CDR1 is SGHNT, CDR2 YYREEE, per germline (reference sequence). The CDR3 contains 15 residues. The V gene lost 4 bases and the J gene lost 6 bases, with 17 bases spanning the gap. The CDR3 coding sequence is TGTGCCAGCAGCAGGACGGGACAAATTTCCAATGAGCAGTTCTTC. Its translation: CASSRTGQISNEQFF.

The chain employs TRBV7-2 and TRBJ2-1; the D is unclear. This CDR3 spans 12 amino acids. Germline CDR1 SGHTA, CDR2 FQGNSA. Trimming cost V 0 bases and J 8 bases, with 5 bases left between them. Here the CDR3 reads CASSLAFYEQFF. CDR3 coding DNA: TGTGCCAGCAGCTTAGCGTTCTATGAGCAGTTCTTC.

The chain has TRBV18 and TRBJ2-2; no firm D call. The germline gives CDR1 KGHSH, CDR2 LQKENI. The CDR3 consists of 14 residues. Deletions cut 3 bases from V and 0 bases from J, with 5 bases between. CDR3: CASSPGANTGELFF. For the CDR3, the DNA is TGTGCCAGCTCACCGGGCGCGAACACCGGGGAGCTGTTTTTT.

V gene TRBV6-1 combines with J gene TRBJ2-1, with 9 bases matching TRBD2. CDR1 MNHNS and CDR2 SASEGT come from the germline V gene. CDR3 length: 16 amino acids. Trimming cost V 3 bases and J 4 bases; bases outside gene matches: 7. As DNA, the CDR3 is TGTGCCAGCAGTGATCTGGGCGGGAGGGCATACAATGAGCAGTTCTTC. Translation: CASSDLGGRAYNEQFF.

The rearrangement joins TRBV5-1 to TRBJ2-5, with D unclear. The length of the CDR3 is 16 residues. Per the germline V gene, CDR1 is SGHRS and CDR2 is YFSETQ. Trimming cost V 0 bases and J 5 bases, with 17 bases left between them. CDR3 region: CASSLDVAVPGETQYF. The CDR3 DNA reads as TGCGCCAGCAGCTTGGATGTAGCCGTTCCGGGTGAGACCCAGTACTTC.

This clone has just one count. V and J are TRBV2 and TRBJ1-1; 7 positions match TRBD1. Looked up from germline, CDR1 is SNHLY and CDR2 is FYNNEI. The CDR3 has 12 residues. The V and J ends lost 8 bases and 6 bases, in that order; junction bases with no gene match: 6. The CDR3 region has the DNA TGTGCCAGCTATTCGGACAGGCCTGAAGCTTTCTTT. It translates to CASYSDRPEAFF.

The gene calls are TRBV11-3 and TRBJ1-2; 8 positions agree with TRBD1. The CDR3 has 12 amino acids. Losses at the gene ends were 4 bases for V and 14 bases for J; bases not matched to a gene: 9. Germline V gene data show CDR1 as SGHNT and CDR2 as YENEEA. DNA for the CDR3: TGTGCCAGCAGCTCGTATGGACAGGGTACTACCTTC. Its protein product is CASSSYGQGTTF.

J is TRBJ2-5 and V is TRBV5-6; D is possibly TRBD2 (6 bases). V dropped 0 bases and J dropped 2 bases, with 14 bases sitting between them. Germline values: CDR1 SGHDT, CDR2 YYEEEE. The CDR3 totals 16 residues. The CDR3 reads CASSLAGKGGQETQYF. In nucleotides, the CDR3 is TGTGCCAGCAGCTTGGCCGGAAAGGGAGGACAAGAGACCCAGTACTTC. Looking up the rest from reference TRBV5-6 and TRBJ2-5 gives the full variable domain: DAGVTQSPTHLIKTRGQQVTLRCSPKSGHDTVSWYQQALGQGPQFIFQYYEEEERQRGNFPDRFSGHQFPNYSSELNVNALLLGDSALYLCASSLAGKGGQETQYFGPGTRLLVL.

This chain joins TRBV11-3 and TRBJ2-3, with D uncertain. V was shortened by 0 bases and J by 5 bases, with 6 bases between the two germline ends. Germline CDR1 is SGHNT and CDR2 is YENEEA. The CDR3 loop spans 13 amino acids. The CDR3 reads CASSLDQEDTQYF. CDR3 coding DNA: TGTGCCAGCAGCTTAGACCAGGAAGATACGCAGTATTTT.

This sequence joins TRBV19 and TRBJ2-7, with D maybe TRBD1 (6 bases). V was shortened by 5 bases and J by 7 bases, with 18 bases between the two germline ends. Germline V gene data show CDR1 as LNHDA and CDR2 as SQIVND (reference sequence). The CDR3 is 14 amino acids. The CDR3 loop reads CASSQGTGRSEQYF. CDR3 nucleotides: TGTGCCAGTAGTCAAGGAACAGGGCGGAGTGAGCAGTACTTC.

V usage is TRBV2 and J usage is TRBJ2-5, with a possible D match to TRBD2 (6 bases). CDR1 is SNHLY and CDR2 is FYNNEI in the germline V gene. Trimming removed 4 bases at V and 9 bases at J, with 15 bases between. This CDR3 is 13 amino acids long. The CDR3 here is CASSARTTEPQYF. CDR3 coding DNA: TGTGCCAGCAGTGCAAGGACTACCGAGCCCCAGTACTTC.

The chain links TRBV29-1 to TRBJ2-1, with TRBD2 matching over 15 bases. The CDR3 is 15 amino acids. Germline assignment: CDR1 SQVTM and CDR2 ANQGSEA. V shed 4 bases, J shed 9 bases, and the junction held 7 bases outside the gene matches. The CDR3 nucleotides are TGCAGCGTTGGCGGACTAGCGGGGGGGCCAGGTGAGCAGTTCTTC. Its protein product is CSVGGLAGGPGEQFF.

The chain recombines TRBV18 with TRBJ1-5; TRBD1 is a possible D gene (5 bases). CDR1 and CDR2 (germline): KGHSH, LQKENI. This CDR3 comprises 15 residues. The V end lost 0 bases, the J end lost 2 bases, and 8 bases lay between the germline ends. The CDR3 is CASSPPGGGNQPQHF. For the CDR3, the DNA is TGTGCCAGCTCACCACCGGGGGGAGGCAATCAGCCCCAGCATTTT.

This rearrangement joins TRBV5-4 to TRBJ2-7, with a tentative D call TRBD2 (5 bases). This CDR3 has 13 amino acids. Germline lookup yields CDR1 SGHNT and CDR2 YYREEE (reference sequence). Trimming took off 0 bases at V and 5 bases at J, with 9 bases between the two ends. The CDR3 DNA follows: TGTGCCAGCAGCTTGGTACGGGGAGACGAGCAGTACTTC. Amino acid sequence: CASSLVRGDEQYF.

The chain employs TRBV29-1 and TRBJ2-3, with a possible D match to TRBD1 (6 bases). Trimming left V 7 bases short and J 1 base short, with 15 bases between. Germline V gene data show CDR1 as SQVTM and CDR2 as ANQGSEA. The CDR3 is 14 residues long. CDR3 amino acids: CSAIYGTRTDTQYF. DNA for the CDR3: TGCAGCGCCATCTACGGGACACGCACAGATACGCAGTATTTT.

V and J are TRBV19 and TRBJ2-5, with a weak D call TRBD1 (6 bases). Germline CDR1 is LNHDA and CDR2 is SQIVND (reference sequence). With 5 bases removed from V and 9 bases from J, the gap between germline ends came to 31 bases. The CDR3 is made up of 18 amino acids. The CDR3 is CASSEGVKLPRVGVAQYF. The CDR3, as DNA: TGTGCCAGTAGTGAGGGGGTGAAGCTTCCAAGAGTGGGAGTCGCCCAGTACTTC.

The gene calls are TRBV5-1 and TRBJ2-5, with 8 bases fitting TRBD2. The DNA end favors TRBJ2-7, so the J call may be wrong. Germline assignment: CDR1 SGHRS and CDR2 YFSETQ. The CDR3 consists of 15 residues. CDR3 sequence reads: CASSLSGGGSYEQYF. The CDR3 nucleotides read TGCGCCAGCAGCTTGAGCGGGGGAGGCTCCTACGAGCAGTACTTC.

The chain recombines TRBV23-1 with TRBJ1-3; 7 bases are a match to TRBD1. TRBV23-1 is filed as an ORF, its function uncertain. The V segment lost 4 bases and the J segment 5 bases; nucleotides outside the gene matches: 23. CDR3 length: 20 amino acids. In DNA, the CDR3 is TGCGCCAGCAGTCCGGACAGGAGGGTACTTGAGGTGGGAATAAGAAACACCATATATTTT. Amino acid sequence: CASSPDRRVLEVGIRNTIYF.

This clone was seen a few times. The V gene is TRBV28, the J gene TRBJ2-1; TRBD2 matches 10 bases. The CDR3 is made up of 16 amino acids. Trimming took 5 bases from V and 5 from J; bases not matched to a gene: 9. Germline CDR1 reads MDHEN; CDR2 reads SYDVKM. CDR3 loop: CASSRGLAGVDNEQFF. As DNA, the CDR3 is TGTGCCAGCAGTAGGGGGCTAGCGGGAGTCGACAATGAGCAGTTCTTC.

The gene calls are TRBV6-6 and TRBJ2-7, with a possible D match to TRBD2 (5 bases). V was clipped by 2 bases and J by 0 bases, with 14 bases between them. CDR1 and CDR2 from the germline V gene are MNHNY and SVGAGI (reference sequence). This CDR3 region has 16 residues. CDR3 DNA sequence: TGTGCCAGCAGTTACGGTTCTAGCTCCAGCTCCTACGAGCAGTACTTC. Its translation: CASSYGSSSSSYEQYF.

This rearrangement joins TRBV15 to TRBJ1-4; D call uncertain. This CDR3 has 16 amino acids. Per the germline V gene, CDR1 is LNHNV and CDR2 is YYDKDF (reference sequence). Trimming left V 3 bases short and J 5 bases short, with 16 bases between. The CDR3 is CATSSGRRAGNEKLFF. CDR3 DNA sequence: TGTGCCACCAGCAGTGGGAGGAGAGCCGGAAATGAAAAACTGTTTTTT.

This chain uses TRBV9 with TRBJ2-7, with 8 bases lining up with TRBD1. The CDR3 is made up of 16 amino acids. CDR1 and CDR2 (germline): SGDLS, YYNGEE. V trimming: 4 bases; J trimming: 2 bases; junction bases outside the gene matches: 11. The DNA for the CDR3 is TGTGCCAGCAGCACCTCGGACAGGGCCCCCCCCTACGAGCAGTACTTC. It codes for CASSTSDRAPPYEQYF. The whole variable domain, remainder taken from reference TRBV9 and TRBJ2-7, is DSGVTQTPKHLITATGQRVTLRCSPRSGDLSVYWYQQSLDQGLQFLIQYYNGEERAKGNILERFSAQQFPDLHSELNLSSLELGDSALYFCASSTSDRAPPYEQYFGPGTRLTVT.